This T cell receptor (beta chain) was obtained from a study of graft-versus-host responses after intestinal transplantation. Findings of the study overall: Present in recipient marrow, GvH clones included some that appeared first in ileum or blood.

Germline V lookup: CDR1 ENHRY, CDR2 SYGVKD. V lost 1 base and J lost 0; bases outside the gene matches: 21. This CDR3 has 22 amino acids. Comment on this clone: Antigen specificity is unknown.

TCRdb's copy holds only in-frame clones and misses some; the assay was immunoSEQ multiplex PCR. The sample shows around 99,000 clones, roughly 91% of them seen only once. This TCR derives from a human donor who received an intestinal transplant. The chain has TRBV10-3 and TRBJ2-1; TRBD1 matches 7 bases. Sequenced material: unstimulated CD8+ T cells sorted from spleen or lymph node cells, taken before intestinal transplant. The DNA for the CDR3 is TGTGCCATCAGTGAGTGGTATCGGGGACAGTTTCTTAACCACCTCTCCTACAATGAGCAGTTCTTC. Translating it yields CAISEWYRGQFLNHLSYNEQFF.